The 7 T cell receptor beta chains below were found in one sample sequenced in a study of blood T cells in healthy people across ages. The authors ran a second PCR of roughly 7 to 11 cycles using a sample-barcoded 5' primer and a J-beta primer mix. TCRdb reanalysed the 5' RACE reads using MiXCR and keeps one entry per CDR3 protein. This table holds 1,100,000 or so distinct CDR3 sequences, around 45% found once. Sequencing was performed on blood. These TCRs come from a woman aged 55-69 years in good health.

This clonotype was counted a few times. V usage is TRBV7-7 and J usage is TRBJ2-5; a weak D match, TRBD2 (6 bases). Looked up from germline, CDR1 is SSHAT and CDR2 is FNYEAQ (reference sequence). V lost 1 base to trimming and J lost 4 bases, with 13 bases between them. CDR3 length: 15 amino acids. CDR3 sequence (DNA): TGTGCCAGCAGCTTAGGAGGAGGGACTGTAGAGACCCAGTACTTC. Translated: CASSLGGGTVETQYF.

This clonotype has only a few counts. CDR3 loop: CASSQQWTGGSGANVLTF. The DNA for the CDR3 is TGTGCCAGCAGCCAACAGTGGACAGGAGGCTCTGGGGCCAACGTCCTGACTTTC. This chain links TRBV14 with TRBJ2-6, with 7 bases fitting TRBD1. The CDR3 runs to 18 residues. The J segment lost 0 bases and the V segment lost 2 bases, leaving 7 bases of the junction unmatched. Germline lookup yields CDR1 SGHDN and CDR2 FVKESK.

This clonotype was observed once. CDR3 nucleotides: TGTGCCAGCCGCGACGGGGCAGCTTACGAGCAGTACTTC. Its translation: CASRDGAAYEQYF. The rearrangement joins TRBV2 to TRBJ2-7; possibly TRBD1 or TRBD2 for D (5 bases each). Germline-derived CDR1 and CDR2 are SNHLY and FYNNEI. The CDR3 is 13 amino acids. Deletions cut 8 bases from V and 4 bases from J, with 15 bases between.

The CDR3 loop is CASSPGQGSRVYEQYF. CDR3 bases: TGCGCCAGCAGCCCAGGACAGGGGTCCCGGGTTTACGAGCAGTACTTC. V usage is TRBV5-1 and J usage is TRBJ2-7; the match to TRBD1 covers 9 bases. Germline V gene data show CDR1 as SGHRS and CDR2 as YFSETQ. V trimming: 4 bases; J trimming: 4 bases; junction bases outside the gene matches: 12. The CDR3 is 16 amino acids.

On this clonotype: At one of its ends the junction is not consistent with the germline gene, which may arise from a read error. The rearrangement joins TRBV18 to TRBJ2-4; tentatively, D is TRBD2 (5 bases). The length of the CDR3 is 13 residues. Germline V gene lookup returns CDR1 KGHSH and CDR2 LQKENI. For the CDR3, the DNA is TGTGCCAGCGCACCAGCGGTACGGAACATTCAGTACTTC. This sequence encodes CASAPAVRNIQYF.

This clonotype was recorded once. One base away lies a much larger clone, so this may be a sequencing read error. This rearrangement joins TRBV2 to TRBJ2-7; 8 bases are a match to TRBD1. Trimming removed 6 bases from V and 10 bases from J; junction bases left unmatched: 14. The CDR3 covers 14 residues. Germline V lookup: CDR1 SNHLY, CDR2 FYNNEI. The CDR3 DNA reads as TGTGCCAGCAGAAAGAAAACAGGGGGAGAGGCCCAGTACTTC. This codes for CASRKKTGGEAQYF.

This clonotype has a handful of counts. V usage is TRBV2 and J usage is TRBJ2-7, with 9 bases identical to TRBD2. The junction had 9 bases not matched to a gene; V was cut back by 5 bases and J by 4 bases. The CDR3 loop spans 15 amino acids. CDR1 and CDR2 (germline): SNHLY, FYNNEI. The CDR3 nucleotides read TGTGCCAGCAGTCATCAGCGGGAGGCCCTATACGAGCAGTACTTC. This translates into CASSHQREALYEQYF.